This T cell receptor beta chain appears in the sequencing data of a study of OX40 agonist ivuxolimab in advanced cancers. Study in general: Ivuxolimab, an antibody that agonizes OX40 (CD134), was administered to the patients. The diagnoses of dose-escalation patients were hepatocellular carcinoma, melanoma, renal cell or head and neck cancer. Study-level findings and limits: Both CD4+ and CD8+ T cell populations in blood had undergone clonal expansion by week 6 at 0.1 to 3.0 mg/kg.

A remark on this clone: What it binds is unknown.

Data came from immunoSEQ multiplex PCR; TCRdb stores just in-frame clones and leaves some out. The data contain approximately 60,000 clones, 80% to 85% of them seen just once; the ten biggest clones take up less than 0.85%. Germline V gene sequence: CDR1 SGHTA, CDR2 FQGNSA. CDR3 length: 14 amino acids. V was cut by 5 bases and J by 1 base, with 11 bases left in between. The chain couples TRBV7-2 to TRBJ1-1; D ambiguous. This clonotype was sampled from an adult with an advanced solid tumor such as melanoma, head and neck, liver or kidney cancer. The source was CD4+ or CD8+ T cells sorted from blood, collected in a trial of the OX40 agonist ivuxolimab. CDR3 sequence (DNA): TGTGCCAGCAGCCGCTCTATCTGGAACACTGAAGCTTTCTTT. Translated, it gives CASSRSIWNTEAFF. The complete variable domain, with remaining parts taken from reference TRBV7-2 and TRBJ1-1, reads GAGVSQSPSNKVTEKGKDVELRCDPISGHTALYWYRQSLGQGLEFLIYFQGNSAPDKSGLPSDRFSAERTGGSVSTLTIQRTQQEDSAVYLCASSRSIWNTEAFFGQGTRLTVV.